This T cell receptor (beta chain) was documented in a study of cytomegalovirus exposure and HLA in healthy donors. Study-wide results and caveats: A further, later analysis showed that HLA-associated TCR beta chains (compared with equally common others) were more clonally expanded. Sequencing likely caused a cluster of highly shared sequence variants.

The PCR made use of 60 Vbeta and 13 Jbeta primers. Produced via immunoSEQ multiplex PCR; TCRdb's table is partial and in-frame only. The sample has 130,000 to 150,000 clones; roughly 70% are singletons. A word on this clone: Its antigen is not known.

The length of the CDR3 is 15 residues. The germline V gene encodes CDR1 SGHDT and CDR2 YYEEEE. Deletions cut 3 bases from V and 5 bases from J, with 14 bases between. The source of this sequence is a man aged 18 to 29 in good health and CMV-seropositive. The sample taken for sequencing was PBMCs. The genes are TRBV5-6 and TRBJ1-4; D call uncertain. CDR3 DNA sequence: TGTGCCAGCAGCTCCTTCCCCGGGAGGAATGAAAAACTGTTTTTT. It yields the protein CASSSFPGRNEKLFF.